The rows below give T cell receptor beta chains drawn from one sample of a study of T cell responses to AZD1222 COVID-19 vaccine. Data came from immunoSEQ multiplex PCR; TCRdb stores just in-frame clones and leaves some out. The sample has under 250,000 clones, 85% to 95% seen once. The sample in question was peripheral blood, obtained on day 0 of MenACWY control vaccination. The source is an adult in good health. Both conserved end residues are part of each CDR3. A clone size is listed for some rows: how often the clone was seen (once, few, many), or a class if it is expanded.

size	V	J	CDR3
NA	TRBV29-1	TRBJ1-1	CSVMTRRNTEAFF
NA	TRBV5-5	TRBJ2-7	CASSLGQGFYEQYF
NA	TRBV7-9	TRBJ2-5	CASSRGQQETQYF
NA	TRBV7-8	TRBJ1-1	CASSLETGGAEAFF
NA	TRBV28	TRBJ1-3	CASSFRQVPSGNTIYF
once	TRBV5-8	TRBJ1-3	CASSFRVGNTIYF
NA	TRBV11-2	TRBJ1-6	CASSLLGLPNSPLHF
NA	TRBV10-3	TRBJ2-5	CAISPRTGEETQYF
NA	TRBV5-5	TRBJ2-7	CASSLGLAGGFEQYF
once	TRBV30	TRBJ1-2	CAWNRQDYGYTF
NA	TRBV5-1	TRBJ2-3	CASSSGRPDTQYF
NA	TRBV7-7	TRBJ1-6	CASSLVEGSPLHF
once	TRBV28	TRBJ2-2	CASARGGLGGELFF
NA	TRBV6-6	TRBJ2-1	CASSSLAGVSYNEQFF
NA	TRBV28	TRBJ1-6	CASSLPLGALAPLHF
few	TRBV5-4	TRBJ2-3	CASSPRGGTDTQYF
NA	TRBV7-2	TRBJ2-3	CASSFSGVSTDTQYF
NA	TRBV24-1	TRBJ1-2	CATSDLDSGGYTF
NA	TRBV18	TRBJ1-1	CASSPGLNTEAFF
NA	TRBV2	TRBJ2-7	CASSDIGVQYYEQYF
once	TRBV6-6	TRBJ1-1	CASSIRQALNTEAFF
NA	TRBV19	TRBJ2-7	CASSPQRGTYEQYF
NA	TRBV28	TRBJ1-2	CASRTRALGGYTF
NA	TRBV23-1	TRBJ1-1	CASDPGRALGAFF
NA	TRBV18	TRBJ1-1	CASSPGQSEAFF
NA	TRBV7-9	TRBJ2-5	CASSLGDRGLQETQYF
NA	TRBV6-6	TRBJ1-5	CASSYDSLSNQPQHF
NA	TRBV27	TRBJ2-3	CASSWSRLSDTQYF
NA	TRBV2	TRBJ1-3	CASSETGNHSGNTIYF
NA	TRBV18	TRBJ1-6	CASSQGRVSPLHF
once	TRBV4-1	TRBJ1-3	CASSHPGQGEANTIYF
NA	TRBV4-3	TRBJ2-2	CASSQDFSRGELFF
NA	TRBV14	TRBJ2-1	CASSRGIAASYNEQFF
NA	TRBV5-1	TRBJ1-2	CASSLDASRGYGYTF
NA	TRBV5-1	TRBJ2-5	CASSSLDRGPRETQYF
NA	TRBV28	TRBJ1-5	CASRNRDRAQHF
NA	TRBV9	TRBJ2-7	CASSVGVLSYEQYF
NA	TRBV19	TRBJ1-1	CASRRGGQFTEAFF
NA	TRBV5-8	TRBJ1-4	CASSLLGLEKLFF
NA	TRBV27	TRBJ2-7	CASTSFSGGAPRYF
NA	TRBV7-6	TRBJ1-5	CASSRAAGNNQPQHF
NA	TRBV4-1	TRBJ1-1	CASSQGDMGFRRTEAFF
NA	TRBV30	TRBJ1-3	CAWSVSGTGNTIYF
NA	TRBV30	TRBJ1-6	CAWIADGNSPLHF
NA	TRBV5-1	TRBJ1-1	CASSMTGQGNTEAFF
NA	TRBV18	TRBJ1-1	CASSQGQGGTEAFF
once	TRBV6-5	TRBJ1-1	CASSYSERPNTEAFF
NA	TRBV10-2	TRBJ1-2	CASSDRTGGADGYTF
few	TRBV28	TRBJ1-6	CASSFRDRGSPLHF
NA	TRBV7-9	TRBJ2-5	CASSTGAGAVGETQYF
NA	TRBV4-2	TRBJ2-3	CASSPRPTSGGSTDTQYF
NA	TRBV5-4	TRBJ1-4	CASSSRGGNEKLFF
NA	TRBV5-8	TRBJ2-3	CASSLRRIGTFTTDTQYF
NA	TRBV7-9	TRBJ2-5	CASSLMVGQETQYF
NA	TRBV19	TRBJ1-6	CASSKANGVNSPLHF